This T cell receptor beta chain was found in a study of OX40 agonist ivuxolimab in advanced cancers. Looking at the study overall: Ivuxolimab doses were 0.01, 0.1, 0.3, 1.5, 3 or 10 mg/kg every 2 weeks. Partial responses occurred in three patients (one hepatocellular carcinoma, two cutaneous melanoma). Study-level points and caveats: The mean number of expanded clones was higher in CD8+ T cells than in CD4+.

Of note for this clone: Its antigen remains unidentified.

Libraries were prepared by immunoSEQ multiplex PCR; TCRdb keeps only in-frame clonotypes and omits some of them. The top ten clones hold 13% to 15% of a sample with roughly 14,000 clones, just under 80% of them seen once. With baseline, cycle 4 day 1, and cycle 7 day 1 as timepoints, blood was sampled. The CDR3 consists of 16 residues. The trim removed 5 bases at V and 4 bases at J, leaving 12 bases unmatched. CDR1 is SNHLY, CDR2 FYNNEI, per germline. Source: CD4+ or CD8+ T cells sorted from blood, taken in a trial of the OX40 agonist ivuxolimab. The source is an adult with an advanced solid tumor such as melanoma, head and neck, liver or kidney cancer. The gene calls are TRBV2 and TRBJ2-7, with 9 bases matching TRBD1. CDR3 residues: CASSLGQGSSNYEQYF. DNA for the CDR3: TGTGCCAGCAGTTTAGGACAGGGGTCTTCAAATTACGAGCAGTACTTC.